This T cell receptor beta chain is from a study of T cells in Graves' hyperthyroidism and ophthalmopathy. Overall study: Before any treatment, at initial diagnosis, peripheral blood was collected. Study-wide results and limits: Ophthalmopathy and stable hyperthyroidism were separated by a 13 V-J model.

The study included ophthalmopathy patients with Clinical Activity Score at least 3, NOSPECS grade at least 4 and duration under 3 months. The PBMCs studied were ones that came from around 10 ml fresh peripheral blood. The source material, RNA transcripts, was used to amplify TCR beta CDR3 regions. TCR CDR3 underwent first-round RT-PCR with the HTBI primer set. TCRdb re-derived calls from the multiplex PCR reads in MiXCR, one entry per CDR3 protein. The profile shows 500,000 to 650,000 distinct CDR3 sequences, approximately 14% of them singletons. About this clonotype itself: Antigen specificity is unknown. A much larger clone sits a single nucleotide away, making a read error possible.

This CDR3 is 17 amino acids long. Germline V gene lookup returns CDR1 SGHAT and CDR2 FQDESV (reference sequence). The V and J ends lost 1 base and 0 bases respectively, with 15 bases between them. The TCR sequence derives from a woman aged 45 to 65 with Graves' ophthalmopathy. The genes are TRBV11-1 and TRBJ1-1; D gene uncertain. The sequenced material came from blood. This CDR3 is CASSLDPTYPLNTEAFF. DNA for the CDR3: TGTGCCAGCAGCTTAGACCCTACGTACCCCTTGAACACTGAAGCTTTCTTT.